These 7 T cell receptor beta chains share one sample of origin, sequenced in a study of T cells in Graves' hyperthyroidism and ophthalmopathy. There were TCR beta CDR3 regions amplified from RNA transcripts. The HTBI primer set was used in a first-round RT-PCR of the TCR CDR3. TCRdb reprocessed the multiplex PCR reads via MiXCR and lists one record per CDR3 protein. The sample holds some 560,000 distinct CDR3 sequences; about 15% are singletons and the top ten take more than 11%. The sequenced material came from blood. Receptors originate from a middle-aged woman with Graves' hyperthyroidism.

The chain has TRBV4-1 and TRBJ2-7, with a tentative D call TRBD1 (6 bases). The length of the CDR3 is 14 residues. Germline assignment: CDR1 MGHRA and CDR2 YSYEKL. V gave up 2 bases and J gave up 2 bases, with 10 bases separating them. This chain's CDR3 is CASSQPTGPYEQYF. The CDR3 bases are TGCGCCAGCAGCCAACCTACAGGGCCCTACGAGCAGTACTTC.

V and J are TRBV29-1 and TRBJ2-5; 7 nucleotides agree with TRBD2. V was clipped by 1 base and J by 5 bases; unmatched bases: 7. Germline V gives CDR1 SQVTM, CDR2 ANQGSEA. The CDR3 sequence is 14 residues long. The CDR3 nucleotides read TGCAGCGTTGAAGGTGGGCAGGGAGGGGAGACCCAGTACTTC. Translated, it gives CSVEGGQGGETQYF.

The V call is TRBV9, the J call TRBJ2-2; D is possibly TRBD1 or TRBD2 (5 bases each). Germline CDR1 reads SGDLS; CDR2 reads YYNGEE. The CDR3 has 17 amino acids. Trimming took off 0 bases at V and 0 bases at J, with 12 bases between the two ends. The CDR3 coding sequence is TGTGCCAGCAGCGTAGATCGGGGCAGCGCGAACACCGGGGAGCTGTTTTTT. Encoded protein: CASSVDRGSANTGELFF.

This clonotype was seen at least ten times. The chain recombines TRBV2 with TRBJ1-5, with D perhaps TRBD1 (5 bases). Germline V lookup: CDR1 SNHLY, CDR2 FYNNEI. The CDR3 length is 14 residues. The V gene lost 5 bases and the J gene lost 5 bases, with 13 bases spanning the gap. The CDR3 DNA reads as TGTGCCAGCAGTCTGAGACGCAGGGATCAGCCCCAGCATTTT. Translation gives CASSLRRRDQPQHF.

At least ten counts were recorded for this clonotype. The chain has TRBV7-9 and TRBJ1-1; no definite D call. V was shortened by 10 bases and J by 2 bases, with 17 bases between the two germline ends. From germline, CDR1 is SEHNR and CDR2 FQNEAQ (reference sequence). This CDR3 is built from 14 residues. CDR3 protein: CATTIQSENTEAFF. The DNA of the CDR3 is TGTGCCACGACCATCCAGTCTGAAAACACTGAAGCTTTCTTT.

The V call is TRBV10-3, the J call TRBJ1-2; 8 nucleotides line up with TRBD1. V lost 3 bases and J lost 4; bases outside the gene matches: 1. Germline CDR1 and CDR2: ENHRY and SYGVKD. The length of the CDR3 is 13 residues. Written as DNA, the CDR3 is TGTGCCATCAGTGACGGGACAGGCTATGGCTACACCTTC. It specifies CAISDGTGYGYTF.

This clonotype was observed many times. V is TRBV12-3 or TRBV12-4 and J is TRBJ1-6; D gene uncertain. Between the trimmed V and J ends, which lost 1 base and 7 bases, there was a span of 11 bases. CDR3 length: 15 amino acids. The CDR3 coding sequence is TGTGCCAGCAGTTTAGGGCTGGGGAGCAATTCACCCCTCCACTTT. This encodes CASSLGLGSNSPLHF.